The entry that follows covers one T cell receptor (beta chain) sequence. This clonotype occurred a few times. The clone's antigen remains unknown. No much larger clone exists at a distance of one base, and base qualities are not known. Library generation was performed with 5' RACE. The sequencer listed for this sample is Illumina HiSeq 2000. A universal primer binding site was introduced by template switching, and a unique molecular identifier was present in the final cDNA, enabling accurate counting of TCR cDNA molecules. Specific primers in the conserved constant-segment region were used to synthesize first-strand cDNA for TCR alpha and beta chains. To control for contamination, every cDNA library was double barcoded, receiving both a SMART-Mk sample barcode and Illumina barcodes. TruSeq adapter sequences along with Illumina sample barcodes were introduced in two successive PCR steps. The Illumina HiSeq platform was used with custom primers to sequence TCR alpha and beta cDNA libraries. Per the original workflow: Raw reads were processed with MiGEC to extract unique molecular identifiers, and MiXCR was used to determine CDR3 positions. Recombination models were inferred per individual with the repgenHMM and IGoR tools using an EM algorithm. The tcR package in R was used for shared clonotype analysis, with sharing normalized by the product of cloneset sizes. To study raw recombination free of thymic and clonal selection effects, out-of-frame nonproductive sequences were analyzed. TCRdb redid the processing of the public reads, applying fastp at Q25 and MiXCR, and retained in-frame beta chains. Every entry covers one CDR3 protein and lists the most common genes and DNA from its rows. Here the V and J calls rest on TCRdb's processing, not on the authors' analysis. Here the sample has a few hundred thousand distinct CDR3 sequences; over 8.5% occur a single time. The top ten clones comprise approximately 3% of the sample.

The sample belongs to a study of identical twins (dated by TCRdb to the mid-2010s). About the investigation overall: TCR alpha and beta repertoires from monozygotic twins, unrelated adults of various ages and cord blood were deep-sequenced to test whether fetal clonotypes persist. To rule out contamination, replicate twin experiments were performed at different times with different library preparation protocols. Points the paper makes about the study in general: In beta out-of-frame sequences, excess twin sharing was weaker, because having fewer shared sequences lowered the signal-to-noise ratio. Because the same donors could not be followed over many years, the conclusions relied on cross-sectional statistical analysis. Abundant cord blood beta clonotypes had fewer insertions, young adult naive repertoires showed a similar but weaker trend, and memory repertoires showed no such trend. Compared with coincidental sharing between unrelated individuals, an excess of low generation-probability sequences was observed among out-of-frame TCR alpha sequences shared between twins. Out-of-frame TCR alpha sharing in monozygotic twins was systematically underestimated by recombination models, whereas sharing between unrelated individuals was in agreement with the recombination models. Invariant T cells such as MAIT and iNKT could partly confound zero-insertion analyses, although diverse VJ usage argued against such confounding for most clonotypes.

The germline V gene supplies CDR1 SGDLS and CDR2 YYNGEE. The CDR3 measures 14 amino acids from cysteine to phenylalanine. CDR3 DNA only is kept here, 42 bases in frame from base 1. After removal of 5 bases from V and 6 bases from J, the junction retains 6 bases not matched to a gene. Every donor in the study was a healthy Caucasian. The twin cohort comprised three pairs of female monozygotic twins, all aged roughly 18 to 30 years. RNA for TCR libraries was isolated from peripheral blood mononuclear cells. The sample also formed part of further work on yellow fever vaccine responses in identical twins. The second study's authors report: According to the authors, the vaccine-induced T cell response in identical twins seemed to be partly convergent and partly specific to each individual. Focusing on identical twins, the study followed the T cell clones that responded to the vaccine, and did so with precision.

In this chain, TRBV9 is recombined with TRBJ2-3; 10 nucleotides in the junction match TRBD1. This receptor was identified in a woman aged 18-29 years in good health. Specimen: PBMCs. The CDR3 amino acid sequence is: CASRPGTGEDTQYF. In nucleotides, the sequence is TGTGCCAGCAGGCCTGGGACAGGGGAGGATACGCAGTATTTT.